This record covers a single T cell receptor beta chain. Its target is unknown. A read error may produce the germline difference seen at one junction end. Patients sequenced had flow cytometry evidence of CD8+CD57+ cell expansion. The length of the CDR3 is 16 residues. CDR1 is SGHRS and CDR2 is YFSETQ in the germline V gene. The data originate from a study of CD8+CD57+ T cells in acquired aplastic anemia. Study outcomes and limitations: Found in both controls and patients were twenty-nine CD8+ CDR3 sequences.

TCR beta VDJ and CDR3 profiling used genomic DNA as template. TCRdb reprocessed the reads via MiXCR and lists one record per CDR3 protein. The sample has approximately 470,000 distinct CDR3 sequences; less than 35% are singletons. What was sequenced was sorted CD4+, CD8+, or CD8+CD57+ T cells (not recorded which) from PBMCs. This chain uses TRBV5-1 with TRBJ2-7, with 8 bases identical to TRBD1. The clonotype comes from a human donor with aplastic anemia. Written as DNA, the CDR3 is TGCGCCAGCAGCTTGCAAGGGTCGACAGGGGCCTACGGGCAGTACTTC. This translates into CASSLQGSTGAYGQYF.